The T cell receptor beta chain described here comes from a study of blood T cell repertoires in COVID-19. Study-wide context: The samples span acute and convalescent COVID-19 from the United States, Italy and Spain.

In the authors' workflow: Amplification of reference gene primers was used by the study to estimate nucleated cell counts. Using immunoSEQ multiplex PCR, the repertoire was profiled, and TCRdb retains in-frame clones only, with some absent. D and trimming were read from the DNA, whereas the V and J calls and clone size are those reported in that table. The sample has some 40,000 clones, approximately 91% seen once. In its sample, this clone was seen once. Sequence at one end of the junction differs from germline and may be a read error. The CDR3 spans 19 residues. Germline CDR1 and CDR2: LNHDA and SQIVND (reference sequence).

This TCR was sampled from a woman between 25 and 40 years old in a cohort sampled during active COVID-19. V usage is TRBV19 and J usage is TRBJ2-5; maybe TRBD2 (6 bases). The sample taken for sequencing was peripheral blood. CDR3 residues: CTSSIGGSVGGATRETQYF. The CDR3 DNA reads TGTACCAGTAGTATTGGAGGTAGCGTTGGCGGGGCAACAAGGGAGACCCAGTACTTC.